This TCR beta chain was identified during a study of shared clonotypes between healthy human individuals. CDR3 size: 15 residues. Trimming cost V 0 bases and J 7 bases, with 13 bases left between them. From germline, CDR1 is SGHAT and CDR2 FQNNGV. Some clones are missing from TCRdb's copy, which holds only in-frame ones; the method was immunoSEQ multiplex PCR. The sample lists hundreds of thousands of clones, approximately 80% occurring once. The source material was PBMCs. The clonotype comes from a middle-aged woman in good health. Some clones in this sample may be carry-over from other donors' samples. The chain links TRBV11-2 to TRBJ1-5; the D is unclear. Here the CDR3 DNA reads TGTGCCAGCAGCTTAGAGTCAGGTTTAGGGCAGCCCCAGCATTTT. Translation gives CASSLESGLGQPQHF. Together with reference TRBV11-2 and TRBJ1-5, the CDR3 gives the full variable domain: EAGVAQSPRYKIIEKRQSVAFWCNPISGHATLYWYQQILGQGPKLLIQFQNNGVVDDSQLPKDRFSAERLKGVDSTLKIQPAKLEDSAVYLCASSLESGLGQPQHFGDGTRLSIL.